This T cell receptor (beta chain) was documented in a study of blood T cell repertoires in COVID-19. Germline-derived CDR1 and CDR2 are LNHDA and SQIVND (reference sequence). Trimming took 5 bases from V and 2 from J, leaving 13 bases between them. This CDR3 has 14 residues. Sequencing was performed with immunoSEQ multiplex PCR; in TCRdb, only in-frame clones are kept and a portion is missing. This repertoire shows 200,000 to 250,000 clones, over 65% found once; its top ten account for about 3.3%. This rearrangement joins TRBV19 to TRBJ2-7, with D unresolved. Material for sequencing was PBMCs or T cells enriched from blood (not recorded which). The sequence came from a woman between 55 and 75 years old who had recovered from COVID-19. The CDR3 here is CASSDAGIPYEQYF. The CDR3 region has the DNA TGTGCCAGTAGTGACGCAGGCATTCCCTACGAGCAGTACTTC.